This T cell receptor beta chain was sequenced during a study of shared clonotypes between healthy human individuals. Trimming shortened V by 0 bases and J by 6 bases, and 12 bases separated the two germline ends. The germline CDR1 and CDR2 sequences are SQVTM and ANQGSEA. The CDR3 has 13 amino acids. Sequenced by immunoSEQ multiplex PCR; TCRdb stores in-frame clones only, minus some. The sample holds 2,100,000 or so clones, approximately 94% seen once. The genes are TRBV29-1 and TRBJ2-7; possibly TRBD1 or TRBD2 for D (5 bases each). The sequence came from a man in his late teens or twenties in good health. Material: naive CD4+ T cells sorted from blood. The subset: CD45RA+ positively selected. The chain's CDR3 is CSVEEGQRGEQYF. For the CDR3, the DNA is TGCAGCGTTGAAGAGGGGCAACGGGGCGAGCAGTACTTC.